This T cell receptor beta chain was observed in a study of cytomegalovirus exposure and HLA in healthy donors (dated by TCRdb to 2016 to 2017). For the wider study: According to an earlier analysis of 587 of the donors, some 170 million T cells yielded roughly 110 million unique TCR beta sequences and about 280 Gb of sequence data. An early release covering around 630 HLA-typed donors comprised about 310 gigabases of sequencing data and tens of millions of unique TCR sequences. Of the roughly 400 genotyped donors, 75% to 85% were placed in the genetic ancestry cluster associated with self-reported Caucasian donors. The study was designed to test whether signatures of past pathogen exposure could be identified by cataloging public T cell receptors. Using immunosequencing, the study profiled T cell repertoires from around 670 subjects and related those repertoires to cytomegalovirus serostatus. In addition to the first cohort of 666 subjects, a separate validation cohort of approximately 110 different subjects was used. To predict cytomegalovirus infection status, the study combined high-throughput TCR immunosequencing, statistical association of individual TCRs with disease status, and machine learning. In a later analysis, previously published TCR beta repertoires from 500 to 750 donors were re-analyzed and high-resolution HLA genotyping was added so that TCR occurrence patterns could be studied. In the later analysis, no new phenotypic data were used to find candidate immune exposures; instead, reliance was placed on TCR beta sequences and their occurrence across donors. To decide whether each TCR beta V gene segment behaved as functional or pseudogenic, an earlier analysis of some 540 of the donors relied on high-throughput TCR beta sequencing. Donor age, sex, ethnicity and CMV serostatus were compiled alongside the repertoire data. A later genetic analysis took genome-wide SNP genotypes for 398 of the 666 donors and used that subset as a discovery cohort. Every repertoire in the discovery cohort had been generated on one and the same sequencing platform. Class I and class II HLA loci were covered by the typing at four-digit resolution. Typing coverage varied by locus: about 620-630 donors for A, B, C, DRB1 and DQB1; more than 500 for DQA1; about 590 for DPA1; approximately 490 for DPB1. Roughly 5 DR-DQ haplotypes were handled as single units for association and clustering, since linkage in the cohort was strong. On average, roughly 240,000 unique TCR beta nucleotide sequences were sequenced per donor among fewer than 500 genotyped donors of the cohort, with roughly 18% of those sequences being non-productive.

The paper as a whole reports these results and caveats: Broadly in line with IMGT annotations, most TCR beta V segments showed up in productive rearrangements about 90% or about 30% of the time in an earlier analysis of around 550 of the donors. Three of the identified cytomegalovirus-associated TCR beta chains were confirmed in vitro to be specific for cytomegalovirus antigens. In a later analysis, the rate of TCR association differed among HLA loci, with DRB1 alleles having the most associated TCRs and HLA-C alleles having the fewest. Because some donors lacked HLA typing at each locus, the association tests relied only on the typed subset. The authors suggested that the approach could potentially be generalized to other disease states and immunological phenotypes. Some IMGT-functional V segments, including TRBV6-2 and TRBV6-3, could not be distinguished by the 87-base-pair reads and were therefore excluded. A further reported finding was that TCR beta sequences accurately predicted the HLA-A and HLA-B alleles for most subjects in the first cohort. Specific HLA alleles were associated with 15,000 to 20,000 TCR beta sequences at a false discovery rate of 0.05 in a later analysis. The sequencing pipeline was judged likely to have produced a cluster of highly shared sequence variants as a technical artifact. A later analysis found that most CMV-associated TCR beta chains appeared HLA-restricted, with HLA associations seemingly driven largely by CMV exposure. In the study, about 150 TCR beta chains were listed as associated with cytomegalovirus. V-gene and J-gene trimming of TCR beta chains was associated with a missense DCLRE1C variant in a later genetic analysis, and the association was replicated in an independent cohort. A later analysis found that HLA-associated TCR beta chains were more clonally expanded and had lower generation probabilities than equally common non-associated chains. When HLA alleles, especially DR and DQ, strongly co-occurred, attributing TCR associations to individual alleles was difficult. For the cohort, immune exposure information was limited to CMV serostatus. In a later genetic analysis, fewer N-insertions in productive TCRs were reported among donors in an Asian-associated ancestry cluster than the approximately 630-donor mean. Most TCR sequences were seen in very few donors, while some public TCRs were found in many individuals. This cohort had only TCR beta chains sequenced, and the lack of alpha or paired-chain data limited which features could be detected. Because counts were too low, some 16 rarely observed V segments, including chromosome 9 orphons, were excluded from the earlier analysis of around 590 of the donors. A later analysis reported that several top co-occurrence clusters appeared linked to parvovirus B19, influenza, CMV and Epstein-Barr virus. The classifier was reported to diagnose cytomegalovirus status with high specificity and sensitivity in both the original and validation cohorts. Linkage disequilibrium might explain the correlated functional status among segregating V segments, but an unknown experimental factor could not be ruled out. Roughly uniform sequencing depth across donors was assumed in presence/absence analyses, although this assumption may not hold.

Worth noting for this clone: The antigen this receptor binds is unknown. Base qualities are missing; no much larger clone stands one base away.

The library came from the immunoSEQ multiplex PCR assay. For the multiplex PCR, a mixture combining 60 forward primers for TCR Vbeta segments and 13 reverse primers for TCR Jbeta segments was used. The CDR3 region of rearranged TCR beta genes was amplified from genomic DNA by a multiplex PCR assay. The Illumina HiSeq System was used to sequence the amplified TCR beta libraries as 87-base-pair reads. The published analysis was carried out like this. In a later analysis, 77 million or so unique TCR beta chains were counted across the 650 to 700 repertoires, and around 10 million of these chains were shared by at least two donors. Raw reads were error-corrected and collapsed into unique sequences with a nearest-neighbor algorithm that merged closely related sequences to remove PCR and sequencing errors. V, D and J gene segments were assigned by aligning CDR3 sequences to IMGT reference sequences. For a sequence to be retained, a match of at least six nucleotides to both a V gene segment and a J gene segment was required. A rearrangement was called productive if the CDR3 had no stop codons and remained in frame with V and J, and every other rearrangement was called non-productive. CDR3 was defined by IMGT convention, running from the second conserved V-encoded cysteine to the conserved J-encoded phenylalanine. In an earlier analysis of 500 to 650 of the donors, sequences lacking an unambiguous match to a single V gene segment were excluded. An earlier analysis of fewer than 750 of the donors classified V segments as functional when productive rearrangements were above 56.7% and as segregating when the standard deviation between donors was above 5%. A statistical classification framework was built to diagnose cytomegalovirus status from the catalog of TCR beta chain sequences. A later analysis assigned V and J genes by comparing TCR nucleotide sequences with IMGT/GENE-DB human TR gene sequences. In a later analysis, CDR3 sequences and most-parsimonious VDJ recombination scenarios were assigned using the TCRdist pipeline. In a later analysis, every TCR beta chain was defined by the combination of its CDR3 amino acid sequence and its V-gene family, and reads without a unique V-gene family were dropped. A later analysis removed over 500 highly shared, low-generation-probability nucleotide sequences to deal with suspected cross-contamination and a sequencing artifact. A later analysis calculated a clonal expansion index for each public chain from normalized within-repertoire ranks of inferred template counts. In a later analysis, generation probabilities were computed using a VDJ recombination model fitted to out-of-frame rearrangements, and the results were checked against IGoR. Hypergeometric tests were used in a later analysis to score TCR-TCR, TCR-HLA and TCR-CMV co-occurrence, with a repertoire-size bias correction applied to the TCR pairs. To estimate false discovery rates, a later analysis permuted the HLA or CMV assignments 20 times. In a later analysis, co-occurring TCRs were grouped using DBSCAN, with TCRdist sequence similarity added in when clustering inside HLA-allele-positive subsets. Co-occurrence clustering excluded repertoires with fewer than 30,000 or more than 120,000 public chains, plus five with anomalous nucleotide sharing. Imported from immuneACCESS, the table was reduced by TCRdb to in-frame sequences with V and J called. These copies leave out some clones; in studies compared against another copy, an unresolved V gene accounts for under half, and the cause of the remainder is not known. That table gives V, J and clone size, and the DNA gave D and trimming. The sample includes under 150,000 clones, with roughly 69% observed a single time. Clones ranked in the top ten supply about 3.1% of the sample.

The cohort comprised more than 550 healthy bone marrow donors. All cohort members were sampled while nominally healthy, although unrecorded immune exposures were likely present. Of the 690 or so cohort members, around 310 had a positive CMV serostatus and about 350 had a negative one, while no CMV serostatus was recorded for the donor. Every donor gave a peripheral blood sample, and the peripheral blood mononuclear cells from that sample were used for TCR beta sequencing. The Qiagen DNeasy Blood Extraction Kit was used to extract genomic DNA from the blood cell samples. Counted from cysteine to phenylalanine, this CDR3 has 11 amino acids. Of the read, only the CDR3 DNA is kept; its 33 bases are in frame from base 1. V lost 1 base and J lost 6 bases; the stretch between them is 5 bases long. CDR1 and CDR2 are drawn from the germline V gene (reference sequence): GTSNPN, SVGIG.

The rearranged chain carries TRBV30 and TRBJ2-3, with the D gene not confidently named. Sequencing input: PBMCs. The sequence was obtained from a human donor in good health. The CDR3 sequence is CAWSGLDTQYF. The DNA reads TGTGCCTGGAGTGGTCTGGATACGCAGTATTTT. Where the CDR3 stops, the reference TRBV30 and TRBJ2-3 genes take over; the full variable domain is SQTIHQWPATLVQPVGSPLSLECTVEGTSNPNLYWYRQAAGRGLQLLFYSVGIGQISSEVPQNLSASRPQDRQFILSSKKLLLSDSGFYLCAWSGLDTQYFGPGTRLTVL.